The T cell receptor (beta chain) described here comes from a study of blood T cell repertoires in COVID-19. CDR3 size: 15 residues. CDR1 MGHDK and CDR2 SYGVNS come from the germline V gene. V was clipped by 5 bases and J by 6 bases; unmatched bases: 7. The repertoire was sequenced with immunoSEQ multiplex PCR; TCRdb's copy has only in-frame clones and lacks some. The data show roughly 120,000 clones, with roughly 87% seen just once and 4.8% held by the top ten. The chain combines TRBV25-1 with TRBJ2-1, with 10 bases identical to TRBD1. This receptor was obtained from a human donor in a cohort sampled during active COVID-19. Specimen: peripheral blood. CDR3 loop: CASSLRTGGRNEQFF. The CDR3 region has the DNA TGTGCCAGCAGTCTCAGGACAGGGGGTCGCAATGAGCAGTTCTTC.